These 10 T cell receptor beta chains share one sample of origin, sequenced in a study of cytomegalovirus exposure and HLA in healthy donors. The PCR ran on 60 Vbeta and 13 Jbeta primers. The repertoire was sequenced with immunoSEQ multiplex PCR; TCRdb's copy has only in-frame clones and lacks some. This table holds under 200,000 clones, 84% found once. Sequences were obtained from PBMCs. Receptor source: a man aged 45-65 years in good health and CMV-seropositive.

This chain links TRBV11-2 with TRBJ2-1; D is undetermined. CDR3 size: 14 residues. Trimming pared 1 base from V and 4 bases from J, leaving 8 bases between. CDR1 is SGHAT, CDR2 FQNNGV, per germline. The DNA for the CDR3 is TGTGCCAGCAGCTTAGGACTGAGTTACAATGAGCAGTTCTTC. It yields the protein CASSLGLSYNEQFF. Filled out from reference TRBV11-2 and TRBJ2-1, the complete variable domain reads EAGVAQSPRYKIIEKRQSVAFWCNPISGHATLYWYQQILGQGPKLLIQFQNNGVVDDSQLPKDRFSAERLKGVDSTLKIQPAKLEDSAVYLCASSLGLSYNEQFFGPGTRLTVL.

The rearrangement uses TRBV7-9 and TRBJ1-4, with TRBD1 matching over 12 bases. The V gene end was trimmed by 5 bases and the J gene end by 10 bases; junction bases not matched to a gene: 14. From germline, CDR1 is SEHNR and CDR2 FQNEAQ (reference sequence). This CDR3 is 17 amino acids long. Written as DNA, the CDR3 is TGTGCCAGCAGCACACCCGGGACAGGGGGCGCGATTGGAAAACTGTTTTTT. Translation gives CASSTPGTGGAIGKLFF.

This clone was found once. V gene TRBV9 combines with J gene TRBJ2-5; TRBD2 matches at 8 bases. From germline, CDR1 is SGDLS and CDR2 YYNGEE. CDR3 length: 16 residues. After removal of 0 bases from V and 5 bases from J, the junction contained 9 bases not matched to a gene. The CDR3 region has the DNA TGTGCCAGCAGCGTAGAGCGAGCGGGAGAGGGGGAGACCCAGTACTTC. It codes for CASSVERAGEGETQYF.

The rearrangement uses TRBV27 and TRBJ2-1; no clear D gene. The V gene lost 1 base and the J gene lost 5 bases, with 6 bases spanning the gap. In germline, CDR1 is MNHEY, CDR2 SMNVEV (reference sequence). The CDR3 runs to 13 residues. CDR3 in DNA: TGTGCCAGCAGTTTATGGCGGAACAATGAGCAGTTCTTC. Translation: CASSLWRNNEQFF.

A remark on this clone: Additional DNA sequences in this sample encode the identical CDR3. The V and J genes are TRBV6-1 and TRBJ1-5; D is unresolved. The CDR3 is 13 residues long. CDR1 is MNHNS, CDR2 SASEGT, per germline. V was shortened by 0 bases and J by 7 bases, with 7 bases between the two germline ends. CDR3 sequence reads: CASSEAGGQPQHF. The CDR3 coding sequence is TGTGCCAGCAGTGAAGCTGGAGGGCAGCCCCAGCATTTT.

The chain is built from TRBV11-3 and TRBJ2-2; 7 bases map to TRBD2. Germline V gene lookup returns CDR1 SGHNT and CDR2 YENEEA. Losses at the gene ends were 2 bases for V and 5 bases for J; bases not matched to a gene: 8. The CDR3 has 16 amino acids. In nucleotides, the CDR3 is TGTGCCAGCAGCTTACGCTCGGGCGGGGGAACCGGGGAGCTGTTTTTT. Translation gives CASSLRSGGGTGELFF.

This clone was counted only a few times. The chain carries TRBV4-3 and TRBJ1-1; D is unresolved. CDR1 is LGHNA, CDR2 YSLEER, per germline. This CDR3 has 15 amino acids. V was trimmed by 1 base and J by 2 bases, leaving 11 bases between them. CDR3 residues: CASSQGRFDNTEAFF. The DNA of the CDR3 is TGCGCCAGCAGCCAAGGGAGATTCGATAACACTGAAGCTTTCTTT.

This chain links TRBV11-2 with TRBJ2-2, with TRBD2 matching over 7 bases. The CDR3 is 15 residues long. V dropped 3 bases and J dropped 7; count of bases not matched to a gene: 8. From germline, CDR1 is SGHAT and CDR2 FQNNGV. The CDR3 coding sequence is TGTGCCAGCAGCTTGGGGGGACTACGCTTCGGGGAGCTGTTTTTT. Translation gives CASSLGGLRFGELFF.

The chain couples TRBV4-2 to TRBJ2-5; 13 bases agree with TRBD2. CDR1 LGHNA and CDR2 YNFKEQ come from the germline V gene. The CDR3 is made up of 14 amino acids. Germline trimming cut 4 bases from V and 4 bases from J; bases unmatched to any gene: 0. The CDR3 DNA reads as TGTGCCAGCAGCCGACTAGCGGGAGGAGAGACCCAGTACTTC. Its translation: CASSRLAGGETQYF.

The chain joins TRBV7-8 to TRBJ1-5; TRBD1 is a possible D gene (6 bases). The length of the CDR3 is 13 residues. V lost 3 bases, J lost 6 bases, and 9 bases lay in between. CDR1 and CDR2 from the germline V gene are SGHVS and FQNEAQ. The CDR3 protein is CASSLEGGQPQHF. CDR3 coding DNA: TGTGCCAGCAGCTTGGAAGGGGGTCAGCCCCAGCATTTT.